A single sample is the source of the 19 T cell receptor beta chains below, sequenced in a study of cytomegalovirus exposure and HLA in healthy donors. With 60 Vbeta and 13 Jbeta primers, the PCR was carried out. The data were produced by immunoSEQ multiplex PCR, yet TCRdb's version contains in-frame clones alone and is incomplete. Of a few hundred thousand clones listed, about 82% are singletons. Sequencing was performed on PBMCs. These receptor sequences come from a man younger than 40 in good health and CMV-seronegative.

The chain is built from TRBV5-4 and TRBJ1-2, with a weak D call TRBD1 (6 bases). Trimming shortened V by 3 bases and J by 6 bases, and 15 bases separated the two germline ends. Germline CDR1 reads SGHNT; CDR2 reads YYREEE (reference sequence). The CDR3 sequence is 14 residues long. The CDR3 region has the DNA TGTGCCAGCAGCTCCCCAGCAGGGGTTGATGGCTACACCTTC. Its protein product is CASSSPAGVDGYTF.

This chain uses TRBV13 with TRBJ2-7; tentatively, D is TRBD2 (5 bases). The germline CDR1 and CDR2 sequences are PRHDT and FYEKMQ (reference sequence). CDR3 size: 14 residues. V gave up 3 bases and J gave up 0 bases, with 9 bases separating them. The CDR3 region has the DNA TGTGCCAGCAGCTTGCCGGGGAACTCCTACGAGCAGTACTTC. Protein product: CASSLPGNSYEQYF. Drawing the rest from reference TRBV13 and TRBJ2-7, the complete variable domain is AAGVIQSPRHLIKEKRETATLKCYPIPRHDTVYWYQQGPGQDPQFLISFYEKMQSDKGSIPDRFSAQQFSDYHSELNMSSLELGDSALYFCASSLPGNSYEQYFGPGTRLTVT.

J is TRBJ2-1 and V is TRBV4-3; D is ambiguous. The CDR3 covers 14 residues. Per the germline V gene, CDR1 is LGHNA and CDR2 is YSLEER. Trimming shortened V by 0 bases and J by 6 bases, and 9 bases separated the two germline ends. CDR3 DNA: TGCGCCAGCAGCCAAGATTACCGCGGCAATGAGCAGTTCTTC. Residues: CASSQDYRGNEQFF.

This clone was detected only once. Here the CDR3 reads CASKIPPGTNYEQYF. For the CDR3, the DNA is TGTGCCAGTAAAATCCCACCCGGGACAAATTACGAGCAGTACTTC. V gene TRBV19 combines with J gene TRBJ2-7; a weak D match, TRBD1 (6 bases). The V gene lost 7 bases and the J gene lost 4 bases, with 20 bases spanning the gap. Germline V gene sequence: CDR1 LNHDA, CDR2 SQIVND (reference sequence). This CDR3 has 15 amino acids. The full variable domain, rest sourced from reference TRBV19 and TRBJ2-7, is DGGITQSPKYLFRKEGQNVTLSCEQNLNHDAMYWYRQDPGQGLRLIYYSQIVNDFQKGDIAEGYSVSREKKESFPLTVTSAQKNPTAFYLCASKIPPGTNYEQYFGPGTRLTVT.

A note on this clone: A junction end diverges from the germline sequence, so it may reflect a read error. This sequence joins TRBV19 and TRBJ2-7; 7 bases align to TRBD1. Germline loops: CDR1 LNHDA, CDR2 SQIVND (reference sequence). CDR3 length: 12 amino acids. The CDR3 sequence: CASSRGRDSLSF. The CDR3 nucleotides are TGTGCCAGTAGTAGGGGAAGGGACAGCCTCTCCTTC.

This chain connects TRBV5-1 to TRBJ2-1, with 7 bases lining up with TRBD2. The trim removed 0 bases at V and 6 bases at J, leaving 6 bases unmatched. CDR3 length: 15 residues. The germline CDR1 and CDR2 sequences are SGHRS and YFSETQ. The CDR3 nucleotides read TGCGCCAGCAGCTTGGATGGCGGGGGAACCAATGAGCAGTTCTTC. Translating it yields CASSLDGGGTNEQFF.

The CDR3 nucleotides read TGTGCCAGCTCACCACTCCGAGGACAGAAAACAGATACGCAGTATTTT. Encoded protein: CASSPLRGQKTDTQYF. V is TRBV18 and J is TRBJ2-3, with D possibly matching TRBD1 (6 bases). Per the germline V gene, CDR1 is KGHSH and CDR2 is LQKENI. The CDR3 length is 16 residues. V shed 1 base and J shed 3 bases, with 14 bases lying between them.

J is TRBJ2-1 and V is TRBV18; D remains unclear. Germline loops: CDR1 KGHSH, CDR2 LQKENI. The length of the CDR3 is 15 residues. Trimming pared 3 bases from V and 5 bases from J, leaving 14 bases between. CDR3 protein: CASSPDLPSNNEQFF. The CDR3 DNA sequence: TGTGCCAGCTCACCTGACTTGCCGTCGAACAATGAGCAGTTCTTC.

V is TRBV5-4 and J is TRBJ2-3, with 7 bases that match TRBD2. Germline lookup yields CDR1 SGHNT and CDR2 YYREEE (reference sequence). The V gene end was trimmed by 4 bases and the J gene end by 3 bases; junction bases not matched to a gene: 8. This CDR3 contains 15 residues. The CDR3, as DNA: TGTGCCAGCAGCCTAAGCGGGGCCGAAACAGATACGCAGTATTTT. Encoded protein: CASSLSGAETDTQYF.

The chain recombines TRBV19 with TRBJ2-5, with 9 bases aligning to TRBD2. V trimming: 5 bases; J trimming: 2 bases; junction bases outside the gene matches: 3. The germline V gene has CDR1 LNHDA and CDR2 SQIVND (reference sequence). The CDR3 length is 14 residues. Written as DNA, the CDR3 is TGTGCCAGTAGTTCGCGGGGGGGACAAGAGACCCAGTACTTC. Its protein product is CASSSRGGQETQYF.

The V gene is TRBV15, the J gene TRBJ2-7; perhaps TRBD2 as D (5 bases). CDR3 size: 17 residues. V lost 0 bases and J lost 3, with 18 bases in between. CDR1 and CDR2 from the germline V gene are LNHNV and YYDKDF (reference sequence). The CDR3, as DNA: TGTGCCACCAGCAGAGATCCGGCGGGCCGGTTTTTCTACGAGCAGTACTTC. This codes for CATSRDPAGRFFYEQYF.

The rearrangement joins TRBV6-1 to TRBJ2-7; weak D call: TRBD1 (6 bases). Germline V CDR1 and CDR2: MNHNS, SASEGT. The length of the CDR3 is 13 residues. Between the trimmed V and J ends, which lost 2 bases and 1 base, there was a span of 6 bases. CDR3 sequence reads: CASSETGSYEQYF. The CDR3 DNA reads TGTGCCAGCAGTGAAACAGGGTCCTACGAGCAGTACTTC.

This chain links TRBV2 with TRBJ2-6; no clear D gene. Germline V gene data show CDR1 as SNHLY and CDR2 as FYNNEI. Trimming cost V 6 bases and J 2 bases, with 8 bases left between them. The CDR3 runs 14 residues. CDR3 in DNA: TGTGCCAGCAGACCGATAGCTGGGGCCAACGTCCTGACTTTC. Translation gives CASRPIAGANVLTF.

On this clone: The same CDR3 also results from other DNA sequences found in this sample. This rearrangement joins TRBV6-5 to TRBJ2-7, with 9 nucleotides matching TRBD1. The germline CDR1 and CDR2 sequences are MNHEY and SVGAGI. Trimming removed 2 bases from V and 4 bases from J; junction bases left unmatched: 0. The length of the CDR3 is 13 residues. CDR3 sequence: CASSYGTGYEQYF. The CDR3 coding sequence is TGTGCCAGCAGTTACGGGACAGGGTACGAGCAGTACTTC.

The V call is TRBV7-9, the J call TRBJ1-2; tentatively, D is TRBD1 (6 bases). Germline values: CDR1 SEHNR, CDR2 FQNEAQ (reference sequence). Trimming left V 4 bases short and J 4 bases short, with 10 bases between. The CDR3 runs 13 residues. CDR3 amino acids: CASSSGHLYGYTF. The CDR3 DNA reads TGTGCCAGCAGCTCGGGACATCTCTATGGCTACACCTTC.

This chain joins TRBV2 and TRBJ1-5, with 7 bases that match TRBD1. With V trimmed by 5 bases and J by 5 bases, 9 bases remained unmatched. This CDR3 comprises 15 residues. Germline CDR1 SNHLY, CDR2 FYNNEI. The CDR3: CASSRRGLGDQPQHF. The CDR3 nucleotides read TGTGCCAGCAGTCGGAGGGGGCTGGGGGATCAGCCCCAGCATTTT.

The V and J genes are TRBV7-3 and TRBJ1-2; 12 bases match TRBD1. J gave up 8 bases and V 4 bases, and 2 bases lay outside the gene matches. Per germline, CDR1 SGHTA and CDR2 FQGTGA. This CDR3 has 13 amino acids. The CDR3 protein is CASSWDRGLGYTF. Written as DNA, the CDR3 is TGTGCCAGCAGCTGGGACAGGGGGCTCGGCTACACCTTC.

The gene calls are TRBV7-9 and TRBJ2-5, with D perhaps matching TRBD2 (6 bases). Deletions cut 1 base from V and 10 bases from J, with 10 bases between. Germline V gives CDR1 SEHNR, CDR2 FQNEAQ (reference sequence). CDR3 size: 12 residues. The CDR3 sequence: CASSLDREDQYF. The CDR3 DNA reads as TGTGCCAGCAGCTTAGATAGGGAGGACCAGTACTTC.

The V and J genes are TRBV6-6 and TRBJ1-1; no reliable D call. Germline V gene data show CDR1 as MNHNY and CDR2 as SVGAGI (reference sequence). Trimming cost V 2 bases and J 0 bases, with 13 bases left between them. CDR3 length: 16 amino acids. The CDR3 protein is CASSYPGRGMNTEAFF. The CDR3 DNA is TGTGCCAGCAGTTACCCGGGTCGGGGAATGAACACTGAAGCTTTCTTT.